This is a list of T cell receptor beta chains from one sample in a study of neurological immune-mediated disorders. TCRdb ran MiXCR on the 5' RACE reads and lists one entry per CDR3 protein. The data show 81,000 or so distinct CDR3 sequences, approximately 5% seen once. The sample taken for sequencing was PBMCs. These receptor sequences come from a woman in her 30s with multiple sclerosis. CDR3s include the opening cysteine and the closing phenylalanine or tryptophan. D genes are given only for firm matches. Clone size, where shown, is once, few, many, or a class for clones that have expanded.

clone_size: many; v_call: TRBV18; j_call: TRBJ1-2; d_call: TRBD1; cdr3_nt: TGTGCCAGCTCGGTCCAGGGGGCGCATGACTATGGCTACACCTTC; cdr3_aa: CASSVQGAHDYGYTF
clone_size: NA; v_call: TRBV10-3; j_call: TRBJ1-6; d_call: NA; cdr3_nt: TGTGCCATCAGTGAGTCGAATTGGGGAAGGAATTCACCCCTCCACTTT; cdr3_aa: CAISESNWGRNSPLHF
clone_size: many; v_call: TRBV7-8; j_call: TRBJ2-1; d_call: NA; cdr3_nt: TGTGCCAGCAGCTTAGCGGAATACAATGAGCAGTTCTTC; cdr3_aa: CASSLAEYNEQFF
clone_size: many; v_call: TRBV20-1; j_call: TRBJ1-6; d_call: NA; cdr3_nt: TGCAGTGCTAGAGATCAACGGACCGGTCAGGGCTCCTATAATTCACCCCTCCACTTT; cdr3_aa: CSARDQRTGQGSYNSPLHF
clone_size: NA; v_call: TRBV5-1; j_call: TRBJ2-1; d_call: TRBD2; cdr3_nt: TGCGCCAGCAGGCAAGCGGGGGGGCCCTACAATGAGCAGTTCTTC; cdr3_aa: CASRQAGGPYNEQFF
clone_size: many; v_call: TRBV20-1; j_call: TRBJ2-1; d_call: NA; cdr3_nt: TGCAGTGCTCCCGGGACGGACTACAATGAGCAGTTCTTC; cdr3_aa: CSAPGTDYNEQFF
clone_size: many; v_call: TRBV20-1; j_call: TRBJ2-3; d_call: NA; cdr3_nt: TGCAGTGCTAAAGTCATACAGGGGGGGAACACAGATACGCAGTATTTT; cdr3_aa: CSAKVIQGGNTDTQYF
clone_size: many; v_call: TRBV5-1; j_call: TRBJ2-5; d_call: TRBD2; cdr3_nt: TGCGCCAGCAGCCCCAACCTAGCGGGGGGCCCAGAGACCCAGTACTTC; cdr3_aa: CASSPNLAGGPETQYF
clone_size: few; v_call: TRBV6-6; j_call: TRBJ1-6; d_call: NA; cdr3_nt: TGTGCCAGCAACAAGGGAAAGGGGAGTTCACCCCTCCACTTT; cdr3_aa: CASNKGKGSSPLHF
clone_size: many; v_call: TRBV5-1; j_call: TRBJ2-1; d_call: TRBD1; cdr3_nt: TGCGCCAGCAGCCCCGGGACAGGGTACAATGAGCAGTTCTTC; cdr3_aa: CASSPGTGYNEQFF
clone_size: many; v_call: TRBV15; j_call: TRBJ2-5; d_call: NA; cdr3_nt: TGTGCCACCAGCAGGCAACCAGGACGGATCCAAGAGACCCAGTACTTC; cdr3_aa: CATSRQPGRIQETQYF
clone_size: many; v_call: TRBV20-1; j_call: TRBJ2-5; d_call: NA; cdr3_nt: TGCAGTGCTAGAGATACTAGAGGGATTGGAGAGACCCAGTACTTC; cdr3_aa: CSARDTRGIGETQYF
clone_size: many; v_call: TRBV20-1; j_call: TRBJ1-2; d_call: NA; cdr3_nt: TGCAGTGCTAGCAGCGGACCTAACTATGGCTACACCTTC; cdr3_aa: CSASSGPNYGYTF
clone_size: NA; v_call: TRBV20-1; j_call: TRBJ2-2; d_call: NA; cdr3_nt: TGCAGTGCTAGAGATTTAATGGGCCCGAACACCGGGGAGCTGTTTTTT; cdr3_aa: CSARDLMGPNTGELFF
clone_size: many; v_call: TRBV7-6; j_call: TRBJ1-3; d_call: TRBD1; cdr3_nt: TGTGCCAGCAGCTCCCTTGGGACAGTGTTCTCTGGAAACACCATATATTTT; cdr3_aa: CASSSLGTVFSGNTIYF
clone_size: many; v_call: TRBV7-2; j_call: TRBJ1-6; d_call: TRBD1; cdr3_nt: TGTGCCAGCAGCTCGACACCAGGGGGCGGTTCACCCCTCCACTTT; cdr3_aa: CASSSTPGGGSPLHF
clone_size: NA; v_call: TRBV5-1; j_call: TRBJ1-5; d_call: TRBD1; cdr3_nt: TGCGCCAGCAGCCTGGCCGGGACAGGGGAGGGCCAGCCCCAGCATTTT; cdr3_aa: CASSLAGTGEGQPQHF
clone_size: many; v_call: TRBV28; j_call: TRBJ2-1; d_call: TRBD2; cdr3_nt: TGTGCCAGCATAAGCGGGAGTTCATACAATGAGCAGTTCTTC; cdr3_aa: CASISGSSYNEQFF
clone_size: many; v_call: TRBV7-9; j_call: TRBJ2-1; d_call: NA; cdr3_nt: TGTGCCAGCAACCCAGACAGCTCCTACAATGAGCAGTTCTTC; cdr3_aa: CASNPDSSYNEQFF
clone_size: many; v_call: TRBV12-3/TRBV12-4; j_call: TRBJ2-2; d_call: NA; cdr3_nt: TGTGCCAGCAGTTCCCGAAGGAACACCGGGGAGCTGTTTTTT; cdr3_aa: CASSSRRNTGELFF
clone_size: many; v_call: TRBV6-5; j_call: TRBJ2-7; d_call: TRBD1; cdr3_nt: TGTGCCAGCAGTTACTTTGGGACAGGGGTGCACGAGCAGTACTTC; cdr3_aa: CASSYFGTGVHEQYF
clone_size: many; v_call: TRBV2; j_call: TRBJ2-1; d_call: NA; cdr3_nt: TGTGCCAGCAGTGAAGTCCTAGCATCCAATGAGCAGTTCTTC; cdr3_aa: CASSEVLASNEQFF
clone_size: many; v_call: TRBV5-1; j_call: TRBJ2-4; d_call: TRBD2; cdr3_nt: TGCGCCAGCAGCTTGGCGGGGGGGCAGGAGGCCAAAAACATTCAGTACTTC; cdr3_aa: CASSLAGGQEAKNIQYF
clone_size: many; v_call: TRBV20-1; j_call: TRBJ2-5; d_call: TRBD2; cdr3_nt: TGCAGTGCTAGAGATCTGTCCAGCGGGAATAGTCGAGAGACCCAGTACTTC; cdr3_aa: CSARDLSSGNSRETQYF
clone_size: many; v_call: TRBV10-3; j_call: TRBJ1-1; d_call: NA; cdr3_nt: TGTGCCATCAGTGAGTCGTTTCAGGGGTCCAGGCCGAACACTGAAGCTTTCTTT; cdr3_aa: CAISESFQGSRPNTEAFF
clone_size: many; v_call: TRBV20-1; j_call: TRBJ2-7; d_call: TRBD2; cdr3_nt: TGCAGTGCCCAATCCGGGACTAGCGGTCTCGAGCAGTACTTC; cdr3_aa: CSAQSGTSGLEQYF
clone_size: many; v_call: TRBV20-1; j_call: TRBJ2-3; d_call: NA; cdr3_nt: TGCAGTGCTAGGCAACCGGGACCTCAAAGGGGCACGCAGTATTTT; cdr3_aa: CSARQPGPQRGTQYF
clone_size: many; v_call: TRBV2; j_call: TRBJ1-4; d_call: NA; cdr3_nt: TGTGCCAGCAGTGAAGCGAGAGCCTATAATGAAAAACTGTTTTTT; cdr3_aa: CASSEARAYNEKLFF
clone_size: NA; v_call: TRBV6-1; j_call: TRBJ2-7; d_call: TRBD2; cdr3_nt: TGTGCCAGCAGTGAGACTAGCGGGAGTCTATACGAGCAGTACTTC; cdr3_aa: CASSETSGSLYEQYF
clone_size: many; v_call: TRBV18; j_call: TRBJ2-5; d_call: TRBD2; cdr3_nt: TGTGCCAGCTCACCACCGGGACTAGGAGGCGGCCACCAGTACTTC; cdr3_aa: CASSPPGLGGGHQYF
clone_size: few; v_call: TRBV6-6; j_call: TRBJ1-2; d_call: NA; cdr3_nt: TGTGCCAGCAGTTACTCCCACCAGAACACCCGCTATGGCTACACCTTC; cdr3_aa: CASSYSHQNTRYGYTF
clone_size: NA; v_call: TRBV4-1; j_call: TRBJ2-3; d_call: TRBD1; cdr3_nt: TGCGCCAGCAGCGAGGGGGCGCTTGGCACAGATACGCAGTATTTT; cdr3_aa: CASSEGALGTDTQYF
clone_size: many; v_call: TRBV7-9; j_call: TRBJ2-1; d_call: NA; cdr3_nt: TGTGCCACCTATACTTCGGCGGAGCAGTTCTTC; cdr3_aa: CATYTSAEQFF
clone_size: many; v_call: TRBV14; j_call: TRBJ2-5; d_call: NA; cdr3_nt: TGTGCCAGCAGCCCGGGGCGGCTGGAGACCCAGTACTTC; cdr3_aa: CASSPGRLETQYF
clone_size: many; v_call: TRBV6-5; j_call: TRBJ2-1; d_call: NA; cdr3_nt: TGTGCCAGCAACCTCCCGGGGGGCGAGCAGTTCTTC; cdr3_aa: CASNLPGGEQFF
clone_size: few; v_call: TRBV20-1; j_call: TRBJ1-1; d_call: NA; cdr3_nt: TGCAGTGCTAGATGGGCGGGGATGAACACTGAAGCTTTCTTT; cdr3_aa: CSARWAGMNTEAFF
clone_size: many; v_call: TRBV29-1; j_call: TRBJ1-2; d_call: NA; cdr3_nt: TGCAGCGTTGGTGGGGCCAGGGAGAATGGCTACACCTTC; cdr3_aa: CSVGGARENGYTF
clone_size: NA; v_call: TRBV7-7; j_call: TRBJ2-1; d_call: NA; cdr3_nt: TGTGCCAGCAGCTTAGAACCGGGGAGAGGCTACAATGAGCAGTTCTTC; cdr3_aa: CASSLEPGRGYNEQFF
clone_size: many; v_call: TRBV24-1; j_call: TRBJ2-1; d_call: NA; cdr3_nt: TGTGCCACCAGTGATCCGACTAGAGGGCCCTACAATGAGCAGTTCTTC; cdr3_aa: CATSDPTRGPYNEQFF
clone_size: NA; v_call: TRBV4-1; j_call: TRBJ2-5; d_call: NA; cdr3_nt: TGCGCCAGCAGCCAAGATGCCGCCGCGGGATACCAAGAGACCCAGTACTTC; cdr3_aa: CASSQDAAAGYQETQYF
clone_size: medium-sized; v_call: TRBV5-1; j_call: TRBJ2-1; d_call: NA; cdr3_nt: TGCGCCAGCAGCCCGGAGGGGGAAAATGAGCAGTTCTTC; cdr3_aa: CASSPEGENEQFF
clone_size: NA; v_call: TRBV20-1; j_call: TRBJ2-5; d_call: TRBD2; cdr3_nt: TGCAGTGCCATAAGCGGGAGGCCCGGGGCACAAGAGACCCAGTACTTC; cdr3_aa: CSAISGRPGAQETQYF
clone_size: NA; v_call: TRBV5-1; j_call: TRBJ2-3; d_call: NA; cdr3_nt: TGCGCCAGCAGCCTACTCTTCACCACGGATAAGCAGTATTTT; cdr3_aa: CASSLLFTTDKQYF
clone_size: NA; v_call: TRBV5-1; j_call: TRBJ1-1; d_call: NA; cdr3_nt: TGCGCCAGCAGCTTGATGTTGAACACTGAAGCTTTCTTT; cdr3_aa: CASSLMLNTEAFF
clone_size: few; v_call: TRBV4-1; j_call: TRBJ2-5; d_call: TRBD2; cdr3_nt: TGCGCCAGCAGCCAATTGGCGGGGGGGCTCGGAGAGACCCAGTACTTC; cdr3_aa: CASSQLAGGLGETQYF
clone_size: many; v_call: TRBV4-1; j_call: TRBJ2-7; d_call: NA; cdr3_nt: TGCGCCAGCAGCCAACTTAACGCGGGTGGAAGATACGAGCAGTACTTC; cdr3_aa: CASSQLNAGGRYEQYF
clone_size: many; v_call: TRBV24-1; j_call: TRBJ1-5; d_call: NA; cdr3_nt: TGTGCCACCAGTCGGACGTCGCACCACACAGATAGCAATCAGCCCCAGCATTTT; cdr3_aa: CATSRTSHHTDSNQPQHF
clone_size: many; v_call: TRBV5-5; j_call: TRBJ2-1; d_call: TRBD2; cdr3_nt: TGTGCCAGCAGCTCCCGGGGACTAGCGGGGGGGCCAAGAAATGAGCAGTTCTTC; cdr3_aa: CASSSRGLAGGPRNEQFF
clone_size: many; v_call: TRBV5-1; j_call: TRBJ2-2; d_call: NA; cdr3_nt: TGCGCCAGCAGCTTGGCACAGGGTGGCACCGGGGAGCTGTTTTTT; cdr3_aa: CASSLAQGGTGELFF
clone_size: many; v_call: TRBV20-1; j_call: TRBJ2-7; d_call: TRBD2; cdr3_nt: TGCAGTGCTAGAGCCTTAGCGGGAGTTGCCCACGAGCAGTACTTC; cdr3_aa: CSARALAGVAHEQYF
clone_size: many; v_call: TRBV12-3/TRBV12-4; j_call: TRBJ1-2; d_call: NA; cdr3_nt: TGTGCCAGCAGCCTGGGACTGGACTTGTACTATGGCTACACCTTC; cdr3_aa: CASSLGLDLYYGYTF
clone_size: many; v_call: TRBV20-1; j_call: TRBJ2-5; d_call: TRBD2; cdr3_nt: TGCAGTGCTAGAGGCGGGGGTTGGGAGACCCAGTACTTC; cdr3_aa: CSARGGGWETQYF
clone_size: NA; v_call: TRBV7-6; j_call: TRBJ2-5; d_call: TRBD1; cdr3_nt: TGTGCCAGCAGCTCGGACAGGGGCTCCCAAGAGAACCAGTACTTC; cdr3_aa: CASSSDRGSQENQYF
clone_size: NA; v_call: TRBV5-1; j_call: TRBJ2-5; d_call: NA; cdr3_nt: TGCGCCACCCAACAGGGTCTCCAAGAGACCCAGTACTTC; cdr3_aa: CATQQGLQETQYF
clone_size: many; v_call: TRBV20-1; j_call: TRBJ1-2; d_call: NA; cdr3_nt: TGCAGTGCTAGTGCCCAGGGCCGCTTCTATGGCTACACCTTC; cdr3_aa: CSASAQGRFYGYTF
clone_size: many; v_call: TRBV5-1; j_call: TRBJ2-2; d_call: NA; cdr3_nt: TGCGCCAGCAGCTCGGGGGTTCTGGACAGCGCGAACACCGGGGAGCTGTTTTTT; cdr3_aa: CASSSGVLDSANTGELFF
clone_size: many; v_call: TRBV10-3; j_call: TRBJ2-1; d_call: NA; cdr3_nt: TGTGCCATCAGTGAGTCGCAGGGGAGGGCCTCCTACAATGAGCAGTTCTTC; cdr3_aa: CAISESQGRASYNEQFF
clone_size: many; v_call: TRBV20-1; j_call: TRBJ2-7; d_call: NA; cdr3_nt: TGCAGTGCCCCTCGCGGGCAGGGGAGCCACGAGCAGTACTTC; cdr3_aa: CSAPRGQGSHEQYF
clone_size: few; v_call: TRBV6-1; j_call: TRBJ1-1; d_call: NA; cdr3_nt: TGTGCCAGCAGTGCCCCAGGGCAGAACACTGAAGCTTTCTTT; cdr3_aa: CASSAPGQNTEAFF
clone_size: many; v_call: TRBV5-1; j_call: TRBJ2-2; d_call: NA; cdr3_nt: TGCGCCAGCAGCTTGTTTAGGGGCCTCGGCACCGGGGAGCTGTTTTTT; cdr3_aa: CASSLFRGLGTGELFF